This T cell receptor (beta chain) was sequenced during a study of T cell responses to AZD1222 COVID-19 vaccine (dated by TCRdb to the early 2020s). Describing the broader study: TCR sequencing was performed for more than 230 trial participants, of whom around 210 were given two doses of AZD1222 and about 25 were given two doses of MenACWY control vaccine. Trial participants were enrolled by age into subgroups of 18-55, 56-69 and 70-plus years, and around 140, 26 and 57 TCR-sequenced participants, respectively, were included in these subgroups. Overall study results and their limits: Spike-specific TCR breadth and depth rose significantly after two AZD1222 doses compared with day 0 and with MenACWY recipients. Participants were mostly white British, with more females than males. The authors suggested clonal diversity may have been underestimated. Conclusions about previously exposed vaccinees are limited, since just five or six AZD1222 recipients were seropositive for SARS-CoV-2 at baseline. The 56-69-year group was small, and its depth increase did not reach significance, likely because of low power. The vaccine-associated CD4 TCRs covered the entire spike protein, and the dominant responses fell in regions 160-218 and 743-854. Because no day 14 peak-response samples were available, the repertoires could be characterized only after the peak T cell response. Epitopes outside the regions mutated in the B.1.351 and B.1.1.7 variants were reportedly recognized by nearly half of the unique spike-specific TCRs.

From the germline V gene, CDR1 is SGHVS and CDR2 is FQNEAQ. At the junction V is shortened by 5 bases and J by 8 bases; bases outside the gene matches: 6. Reading from cysteine to phenylalanine, the CDR3 counts 14 amino acids. Only CDR3 DNA remains: 42 bases, in frame from the first base. The time point label corresponds to: baseline before first vaccination. The treatment or condition label on this specimen signifies: meningococcal conjugate vaccine given as trial control. Vaccinee samples came from UK trials COV001 and COV002, including a single-blind randomized controlled phase 2/3 trial of AZD1222 (ChAdOx1 nCoV-19) in healthy adults. For TCRbeta chain sequencing, PBMC samples from trial participants were taken at day 0 and at day 28 after the second dose. The CDR3 regions of human TCRbeta chains were subjected to immunosequencing. As for how the authors treated the data: Repertoire TCRs were matched against a reference library of SARS-CoV-2-specific TCRs generated with the MIRA antigen-specificity platform. Breadth meant the fraction of unique TCRs that were SARS-CoV-2-associated, whereas depth meant the fraction of total T cells that were SARS-CoV-2-associated. Using the MIRA data, every spike-specific TCR was mapped to the spike region that the TCR reacted to and assigned to either a CD4 or a CD8 class. Log10-transformed breadth and depth values were compared by one-way ANOVA with Sidak's multiple comparisons tests. TCRdb retrieved this table from immuneACCESS and kept in-frame rearrangements only. Not all clones are present; in checked studies, unresolved V genes account for under half, and no reason is known for the remainder. Clone size and the V and J calls come from that table; the DNA yielded D and trimming. The sample data list about 150,000 clones, and about 90% of these were observed just once. The ten largest account for 5.5% of the sample.

This clone has more than one count but fewer than ten. This clone's antigen is unknown. No per-base quality is available; no much larger clone lies one base away. The clonotype originates from an adult in good health. This chain is built from TRBV7-8 and TRBJ2-2, and 9 junctional nucleotides match TRBD2. Source: peripheral blood, taken on day 0 of MenACWY control vaccination. The CDR3 corresponds to CASSPSGRSGELFF. In nucleotide form, the sequence is TGTGCCAGCAGCCCAAGCGGGAGGTCAGGGGAGCTGTTTTTT. Joined to the reference TRBV7-8 and TRBJ2-2 proteins, this CDR3 gives the full variable domain: GAGVSQSPRYKVAKRGQDVALRCDPISGHVSLFWYQQALGQGPEFLTYFQNEAQLDKSGLPSDRFFAERPEGSVSTLKIQRTQQEDSAVYLCASSPSGRSGELFFGEGSRLTVL.